Shown below are 24 T cell receptor beta chains from a single sample sequenced in a study of chemoradiotherapy in HPV16-positive cancers. The data were produced by immunoSEQ multiplex PCR, yet TCRdb's version contains in-frame clones alone and is incomplete. The sample lists around 11,000 clones, around 70% occurring once. Collection of the sample occurred from a patient who underwent chemoradiotherapy. These receptors all come from a human donor with HPV-associated anogenital cancer.

The rearrangement joins TRBV9 to TRBJ2-1, with D possibly being TRBD1 or TRBD2 (5 bases each). The length of the CDR3 is 15 residues. Germline CDR1 and CDR2: SGDLS and YYNGEE. V was trimmed by 3 bases and J by 0 bases, leaving 10 bases between them. CDR3 sequence: CASSAEGSSYNEQFF. The CDR3 bases are TGTGCCAGCAGCGCCGAGGGGAGCTCCTACAATGAGCAGTTCTTC.

The chain couples TRBV19 to TRBJ1-3; D not certain. Looked up from germline, CDR1 is LNHDA and CDR2 is SQIVND (reference sequence). CDR3 length: 14 residues. Deletions cut 11 bases from V and 2 bases from J, with 16 bases between. CDR3 sequence: CAGIPLGTGNTIYF. CDR3 bases: TGTGCCGGGATCCCCCTTGGTACTGGAAACACCATATATTTT. The full variable domain, rest sourced from reference TRBV19 and TRBJ1-3, is DGGITQSPKYLFRKEGQNVTLSCEQNLNHDAMYWYRQDPGQGLRLIYYSQIVNDFQKGDIAEGYSVSREKKESFPLTVTSAQKNPTAFYLCAGIPLGTGNTIYFGEGSWLTVV.

V gene TRBV27 combines with J gene TRBJ1-2; D is undetermined. The ends were cut back, 9 bases at V and 0 bases at J, with 20 bases in the middle. The CDR3 consists of 16 residues. Germline CDR1 and CDR2: MNHEY and SMNVEV (reference sequence). Here the CDR3 DNA reads TGTGCCAGTAGCTCAGTGCGGCAGCTCTCTAACTATGGCTACACCTTC. Translated, it gives CASSSVRQLSNYGYTF.

As concerns this clone: This sample also contains other DNA sequences that code for the same CDR3. The chain combines TRBV28 with TRBJ1-2, with D unclear. Germline CDR1 MDHEN, CDR2 SYDVKM. Trimming took 3 bases from V and 5 from J, leaving 16 bases between them. The CDR3 spans 15 residues. The CDR3 is CASSLATGPWYGYTF. DNA of the CDR3: TGTGCCAGCAGTTTGGCTACCGGGCCGTGGTATGGCTACACCTTC.

The table lists this clone with a few counts. This chain uses TRBV19 with TRBJ1-5, with 8 bases matching TRBD1. From germline, CDR1 is LNHDA and CDR2 SQIVND (reference sequence). CDR3 length: 14 amino acids. Germline trimming cut 7 bases from V and 3 bases from J; bases unmatched to any gene: 5. The CDR3 reads CASMDRAYNQPQHF. The CDR3 region has the DNA TGTGCCAGTATGGACAGGGCCTACAATCAGCCCCAGCATTTT.

The rearrangement joins TRBV15 to TRBJ2-7; no clear D gene. This CDR3 contains 13 residues. Germline V gives CDR1 LNHNV, CDR2 YYDKDF (reference sequence). V lost 4 bases and J 0 bases, leaving 7 bases between the germline ends. The DNA of the CDR3 is TGTGCCACCAGCAATGGGGTCTCCTACGAGCAGTACGTC. Residues: CATSNGVSYEQYV.

CDR3 coding DNA: TGTGCCAGCAGCTTAGGGGCAGGGGAAAATAACTATGGCTACACCTTC. Translation gives CASSLGAGENNYGYTF. The rearrangement links TRBV7-2 to TRBJ1-2; D might be TRBD1 (6 bases). This CDR3 contains 16 residues. The V end was cut by 1 base, the J end by 1 base, with 13 bases between. Per germline, CDR1 SGHTA and CDR2 FQGNSA. Full variable domain (remainder filled in from reference TRBV7-2 and TRBJ1-2): GAGVSQSPSNKVTEKGKDVELRCDPISGHTALYWYRQSLGQGLEFLIYFQGNSAPDKSGLPSDRFSAERTGGSVSTLTIQRTQQEDSAVYLCASSLGAGENNYGYTFGSGTRLTVV.

V and J are TRBV5-4 and TRBJ1-4; tentatively, D is TRBD1 (6 bases). The CDR3 consists of 16 residues. Germline V gives CDR1 SGHNT, CDR2 YYREEE (reference sequence). Between the trimmed V and J ends, which lost 0 bases and 8 bases, there was a span of 17 bases. This CDR3 reads CASSLGWSRGEEKLFF. CDR3 nucleotide sequence: TGTGCCAGCAGCTTGGGTTGGAGCAGGGGTGAGGAAAAACTGTTTTTT.

A remark on this clone: A junction end diverges from the germline sequence, so it may reflect a read error. The J gene is TRBJ2-2, the V gene TRBV7-7; D is undetermined. This CDR3 spans 14 amino acids. Germline V gene data show CDR1 as SSHAT and CDR2 as FNYEAQ (reference sequence). CDR3 nucleotide sequence: TGTGCTAGCAGCTTAGGGCTGGACACCGGGGAGCTGTTTTTT. This translates into CASSLGLDTGELFF.

This clone was detected once. The chain links TRBV7-2 to TRBJ2-5; D gene uncertain. The length of the CDR3 is 13 residues. Trimming removed 6 bases from V and 3 bases from J, with 11 bases in between. The germline gives CDR1 SGHTA, CDR2 FQGNSA. In nucleotides, the CDR3 is TGTGCCAGCAGTACAAGGGCGAAAGAGACCCAGTACTTC. It yields the protein CASSTRAKETQYF.

The V call is TRBV6-4, the J call TRBJ2-1; D could derive from TRBD1 or TRBD2 (5 bases each). Trimming removed 5 bases at V and 7 bases at J, with 18 bases between. The CDR3 totals 15 residues. Looked up from germline, CDR1 is MRHNA and CDR2 is SNTAGT. The CDR3 region is CASSSGTHATNEQFF. CDR3 DNA sequence: TGTGCCAGCAGTTCCGGGACCCACGCTACAAATGAGCAGTTCTTC.

This clone was detected only a few times. The chain combines TRBV10-3 with TRBJ1-1; tentative D call: TRBD1 (5 bases). There are 14 residues in the CDR3. The V and J ends lost 4 bases and 3 bases respectively, with 12 bases between them. Per germline, CDR1 ENHRY and CDR2 SYGVKD. The CDR3 bases are TGTGCCATCAGTGGGCGGGGGTTGGACACTGAAGCTTTCTTT. Translating gives CAISGRGLDTEAFF.

The gene calls are TRBV2 and TRBJ2-1; TRBD2 agrees at 11 bases. The junction had 13 bases not matched to a gene; V was cut back by 6 bases and J by 9 bases. The CDR3 loop spans 16 amino acids. Per the germline V gene, CDR1 is SNHLY and CDR2 is FYNNEI. The chain's CDR3 is CASSRDLAGGGGEQFF. Here the CDR3 DNA reads TGTGCCAGCAGCCGAGACCTAGCGGGAGGCGGTGGTGAGCAGTTCTTC.

This clone has more than one count but fewer than ten. The V call is TRBV7-8, the J call TRBJ2-5; either TRBD1 or TRBD2 may supply D (6 bases each). The CDR3 length is 15 residues. The V end lost 4 bases, the J end lost 5 bases, and 17 bases lay between the germline ends. Looked up from germline, CDR1 is SGHVS and CDR2 is FQNEAQ. The CDR3 spells CASSYPEGVSETQYF. In DNA, the CDR3 is TGTGCCAGCAGCTACCCGGAGGGGGTCTCGGAGACCCAGTACTTC.

The rearrangement uses TRBV7-2 and TRBJ2-1; weak D call: TRBD2 (6 bases). CDR3 size: 16 residues. The V gene lost 2 bases and the J gene lost 7 bases, with 18 bases spanning the gap. Per germline, CDR1 SGHTA and CDR2 FQGNSA. The CDR3 coding sequence is TGTGCCAGCAGCTTAAGGGGCGGGGCCTACAGGAATGAGCAGTTCTTC. Protein: CASSLRGGAYRNEQFF.

The chain employs TRBV7-9 and TRBJ2-1, with 9 nucleotides matching TRBD2. Trimming at V came to 5 bases and at J to 9 bases, leaving 11 bases not matched to a gene. CDR3 length: 15 residues. Germline CDR1 SEHNR, CDR2 FQNEAQ (reference sequence). CDR3 DNA: TGTGCCAGCAGCCCCTTAGCGGGAGCCGTTGGTGAGCAGTTCTTC. Translating gives CASSPLAGAVGEQFF.

This clone was seen more than once but under ten times. The rearrangement uses TRBV7-6 and TRBJ1-1; D is undetermined. V lost 5 bases, J lost 4 bases, and 17 bases lay in between. The CDR3 runs 15 residues. CDR1 and CDR2 (germline): SGHVS, FNYEAQ. CDR3 protein: CASSAAPGGVTEAFF. DNA for the CDR3: TGTGCCAGCAGCGCCGCTCCGGGAGGTGTCACTGAAGCTTTCTTT.

This clone was seen only once. The chain uses TRBV7-2 and TRBJ2-5, with D possibly TRBD2 on 5 matching bases. The J call is in doubt because the DNA end fits TRBJ2-7 better. The CDR3 sequence is 15 residues long. Germline V gene sequence: CDR1 SGHTA, CDR2 FQGNSA. As DNA, the CDR3 is TGTGCCAGCAGCTTAGCGGGAGCAGGAACCTACGAGCAGTACTTC. Protein: CASSLAGAGTYEQYF.

V usage is TRBV5-8 and J usage is TRBJ2-7; D uncertain. V was clipped by 0 bases and J by 3 bases, with 10 bases between them. Germline V gene lookup returns CDR1 SGHTS and CDR2 YDEGEE. The CDR3 extends over 14 amino acids. This CDR3 reads CASSLVPGHYEQYF. The DNA of the CDR3 is TGTGCCAGCAGCTTGGTTCCAGGCCACTACGAGCAGTACTTC.

The V and J genes are TRBV7-9 and TRBJ2-7; 7 bases are shared with TRBD1. The CDR3 is made up of 15 amino acids. The germline gives CDR1 SEHNR, CDR2 FQNEAQ (reference sequence). After removal of 2 bases from V and 6 bases from J, the junction contained 10 bases not matched to a gene. The DNA for the CDR3 is TGTGCCAGCAGCTTAATGGCAGGGGGAACGAGCGAGCAGTACGTC. Residues: CASSLMAGGTSEQYV.

The J gene is TRBJ2-2, the V gene TRBV27; D is possibly TRBD2 (6 bases). The CDR3 runs to 13 residues. V dropped 3 bases and J dropped 4 bases, with 6 bases sitting between them. Germline lookup yields CDR1 MNHEY and CDR2 SMNVEV (reference sequence). The DNA of the CDR3 is TGTGCCAGCAGTTTCGGGGGCACCGGGGAGCTGTTTTTT. Its protein product is CASSFGGTGELFF.

A few counts support this clone. The chain has TRBV12-5 and TRBJ1-1; D is undetermined. The CDR3 is 16 residues long. The ends were cut back, 5 bases at V and 1 base at J, with 17 bases in the middle. Germline V gene data show CDR1 as LGHNT and CDR2 as FRNRAP. The CDR3 loop reads CASGTTSTLENTEAFF. The CDR3 DNA reads TGTGCTAGTGGTACAACCTCGACACTTGAGAACACTGAAGCTTTCTTT.

The chain has TRBV7-3 and TRBJ2-1, with 7 positions matching TRBD1. Germline CDR1 is SGHTA and CDR2 is FQGTGA. The CDR3 is 15 residues long. With V trimmed by 1 base and J by 0 bases, 0 bases remained unmatched. The CDR3 nucleotides read TGTGCCAGCAGCTTAAACAGGGGCTCCTACAATGAGCAGTTCTTC. Residues: CASSLNRGSYNEQFF. Full variable domain (remainder filled in from reference TRBV7-3 and TRBJ2-1): GAGVSQTPSNKVTEKGKYVELRCDPISGHTALYWYRQSLGQGPEFLIYFQGTGAADDSGLPNDRFFAVRPEGSVSTLKIQRTERGDSAVYLCASSLNRGSYNEQFFGPGTRLTVL.

This clone turned up a few times. The chain links TRBV9 to TRBJ2-1, with D uncertain. V was pared by 3 bases and J by 0 bases, with 7 bases between. The germline gives CDR1 SGDLS, CDR2 YYNGEE. This CDR3 region has 14 residues. CDR3: CASSASVSYNEQFF. DNA for the CDR3: TGTGCCAGCAGCGCCTCCGTCTCCTACAATGAGCAGTTCTTC.